A selection of T cell receptor beta chains follows, all from one sample in a study of blood T cell repertoires in COVID-19. Profiled with immunoSEQ multiplex PCR; TCRdb holds only in-frame clones, not every one. The profile shows about 64,000 clones, over 60% of them singletons. Sequencing used peripheral blood. The receptors here all came from a human donor in a cohort sampled during active COVID-19. Both conserved end residues are part of each CDR3. D genes are given only for firm matches. For some rows the clone size is stated as once, few or many, or as a class when expanded; others skip it.

size	D	V	J	DNA	CDR3
NA	NA	TRBV28	TRBJ1-4	TGTGCCAGCAGTTTAAGGGGGTTCGGGACTAATGAAAAACTGTTTTTT	CASSLRGFGTNEKLFF
NA	TRBD1	TRBV15	TRBJ1-1	TGTGCCACCAGCAGAGATTGGGACAGGGGGCGGACTGAAGCTTTCTTT	CATSRDWDRGRTEAFF
NA	NA	TRBV12-2	TRBJ2-1	TGTGCAAGTCTCTTTCAGGGGCCTAGCTCCTACAATGAGCAGTTCTTC	CASLFQGPSSYNEQFF
NA	NA	TRBV5-1	TRBJ1-5	TGCGCCAGCAGCCTAAATACGGACAGAAATCAGCCCCAGCATTTT	CASSLNTDRNQPQHF
NA	TRBD2	TRBV6-5	TRBJ2-7	TGTGCCAGCAGGAGAGCGGGGGGGAGCTACGAGCAGTACTTC	CASRRAGGSYEQYF
NA	TRBD2	TRBV11-3	TRBJ2-3	TGTGCCAGCAGCTTAGGTCTAGCGGCGGGCACAGATACGCAGTATTTT	CASSLGLAAGTDTQYF
NA	NA	TRBV3-1/TRBV3-2	TRBJ2-2	TGTGCCAGCAGCCCCGGGTGGAGGAACACCGGGGAGCTGTTTTTT	CASSPGWRNTGELFF
NA	NA	TRBV24-1	TRBJ2-3	TGTGCCACCAGCTCGGGACATACAGATACGCAGTATTTT	CATSSGHTDTQYF
NA	NA	TRBV6-1	TRBJ1-4	TGTGCCAGCAGTGAATCGACAGGCTCTAATGAAAAACTGTTTTTT	CASSESTGSNEKLFF
NA	NA	TRBV5-6	TRBJ1-5	TGTGCCAGCAGCTTGGGGCAGGGTGGGCAGCCCCAGCATTTT	CASSLGQGGQPQHF
few	NA	TRBV6-2/TRBV6-3	TRBJ1-2	TGTGCCAGCAGTTATCGGGGGGCCGGCTACACCTTC	CASSYRGAGYTF
NA	TRBD2	TRBV20-1	TRBJ2-7	TGCAGTGCTAGTGGGGCGGGGGGTGTAACCTCCTACGAGCAGTACTTC	CSASGAGGVTSYEQYF
NA	TRBD1	TRBV5-6	TRBJ1-3	TGTGCCAGCAGCTCCATCGACGGACAGGGGAGCGGAAACACCATATATTTT	CASSSIDGQGSGNTIYF
NA	TRBD1	TRBV9	TRBJ2-3	TGTGCCAGCAGCGTATTTGGGACAGGGGTTAGCACAGATACGCAGTATTTT	CASSVFGTGVSTDTQYF
few	NA	TRBV5-5	TRBJ1-1	TGTGCCAGCAGCTTGAACGGGTACACTGAAGCTTTCTTT	CASSLNGYTEAFF
NA	NA	TRBV6-5	TRBJ2-1	TGTGCCAGCAGTAAGACTTCGAGCTCCTACAATGAGCAGTTCTTC	CASSKTSSSYNEQFF
NA	TRBD2	TRBV27	TRBJ2-5	TGTGCCAGCAGATTAGCGGGGGGGCGTTTAGAGACCCAGTACTTC	CASRLAGGRLETQYF
NA	NA	TRBV7-8	TRBJ2-7	TGTGCCAGCAGCTTACTGGATAGGGGGATCTACGAGCAGTACTTC	CASSLLDRGIYEQYF
few	TRBD2	TRBV18	TRBJ2-3	TGTGCCAGCTCACCCAACCCCCTGACTAGCGGGGGAGGTACGCAGTATTTT	CASSPNPLTSGGGTQYF
NA	NA	TRBV29-1	TRBJ2-7	TGCAGCGTCGTACAGGGCATCTACGAGCAGTACTTC	CSVVQGIYEQYF
NA	NA	TRBV5-1	TRBJ1-6	TGCGCCAGCAGCTTGGGTGGCAGGGGAGCCTCACCCCTCCACTTT	CASSLGGRGASPLHF
few	TRBD1	TRBV28	TRBJ1-2	TGTGCCAGCAGTCCAGGAGGGACAGGGGGCTATGGCTACACCTTC	CASSPGGTGGYGYTF
NA	NA	TRBV15	TRBJ2-7	TGTGCCACCAGCAGCGGTAGCGGCTCATCCTACGAGCAGTACTTC	CATSSGSGSSYEQYF
NA	NA	TRBV12-3/TRBV12-4	TRBJ1-3	TGTGCCAGCAGTGAGAAAAACACCATATATTTT	CASSEKNTIYF
NA	TRBD2	TRBV4-1	TRBJ2-2	TGCGCCAGCAGCCCCACTGAACTAGCGGGGACCAACACCGGGGAGCTGTTTTTT	CASSPTELAGTNTGELFF
NA	NA	TRBV7-2	TRBJ1-2	TGTGCCAGCAGCTTAAACCTAGGGGGGGACTACACCTTC	CASSLNLGGDYTF
NA	NA	TRBV7-2	TRBJ1-2	TGTGCCAGCAGCTTAGGCGGGGGAAACGACTATGGCTACACCTTC	CASSLGGGNDYGYTF
NA	TRBD1	TRBV5-1	TRBJ1-2	TGCGCCAGCAGCGGAATTACAGGGGGAGGCTACACCTTC	CASSGITGGGYTF
NA	TRBD2	TRBV6-4	TRBJ2-1	TGTGCCAGCAGTGAGGTATTAGCGGGGGGGCGAGATGAGCAGTTCTTC	CASSEVLAGGRDEQFF
once	NA	TRBV11-3	TRBJ2-1	TGTGCCAGCAGCTTAGATTACGGCGGTGAGCAGTTCTTC	CASSLDYGGEQFF
few	NA	TRBV18	TRBJ1-1	TGTGCCAGCTCACTGGCAAAAGGGGCATTGACTGAAGCTTTCTTT	CASSLAKGALTEAFF
few	NA	TRBV9	TRBJ1-1	TGTGCCAGCAGCGTAGATCAGGGGTTGGAAGCTTTCTTT	CASSVDQGLEAFF
NA	TRBD2	TRBV6-2/TRBV6-3	TRBJ2-2	TGTGCCAGCAGTTACCCATCTAGCGGGGGAACTACCGGGGAGCTGTTTTTT	CASSYPSSGGTTGELFF
NA	TRBD1	TRBV19	TRBJ1-1	TGTGCCAGTAGTCCCCGGACAGGACGAACGAACACTGAAGCTTTCTTT	CASSPRTGRTNTEAFF
NA	NA	TRBV25-1	TRBJ2-3	TGTGCCAGCAGTGAAGGGGGCCAAGATACGCAGTATTTT	CASSEGGQDTQYF
NA	NA	TRBV19	TRBJ2-1	TGTGCCAGTAGTATTGACGGGGGGCGAGGAAATGAGCAGTTCTTC	CASSIDGGRGNEQFF
NA	NA	TRBV6-5	TRBJ2-5	TGTGCCAGCAGTCAACCGGGGGACCAAGAGACCCAGTACTTC	CASSQPGDQETQYF